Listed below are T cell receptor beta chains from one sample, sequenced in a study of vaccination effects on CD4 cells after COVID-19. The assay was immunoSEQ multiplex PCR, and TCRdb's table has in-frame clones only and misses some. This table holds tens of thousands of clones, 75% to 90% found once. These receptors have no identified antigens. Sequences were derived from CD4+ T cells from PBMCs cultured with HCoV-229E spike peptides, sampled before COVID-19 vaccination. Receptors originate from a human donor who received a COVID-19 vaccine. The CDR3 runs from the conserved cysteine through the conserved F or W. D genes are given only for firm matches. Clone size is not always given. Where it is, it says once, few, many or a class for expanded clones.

TGTGCCAGCAGTAAGGGGTATAGCGCAGATACGCAGTATTTT | CASSKGYSADTQYF | TRBJ2-3 | TRBV6-5 | once | -
TGTGCCAGCAGCTTAGATTATCGTCGATGGCCGAACACCGGGGAGCTGTTTTTT | CASSLDYRRWPNTGELFF | TRBJ2-2 | TRBV7-9 | - | -
TGTGCCAGCAGTGAATGGGAAAAACTGTTTTTT | CASSEWEKLFF | TRBJ1-4 | TRBV6-1 | - | -
TGCGCCAGCAGCTTGGTTGGGGGGCCGGCTCGGAACATTCAGTACTTC | CASSLVGGPARNIQYF | TRBJ2-4 | TRBV5-1 | - | -
TGTGCCAGCTTTGGACAGGGAAAGTTGAACACTGAAGCTTTCTTT | CASFGQGKLNTEAFF | TRBJ1-1 | TRBV2 | - | TRBD1
TGTGCCAGCAGGGCCCGGACAGCCGAAGCTTTCTTT | CASRARTAEAFF | TRBJ1-1 | TRBV2 | - | -
TGCGCCAGCAGTGGGCCCGACGGTCTTAACTATGGCTACACCTTC | CASSGPDGLNYGYTF | TRBJ1-2 | TRBV10-2 | - | -
TGTGCCAGCAGCAGATCAGGGAAAGCTTTCTTT | CASSRSGKAFF | TRBJ1-1 | TRBV12-3/TRBV12-4 | - | -
TGTGCCAGCAGCCTCCGGACAGGGGGACGCACAGATACGCAGTATTTT | CASSLRTGGRTDTQYF | TRBJ2-3 | TRBV7-2 | - | TRBD1
TGTGCCAGCAGACTGGGGGTGCGCACTGAAGCTTTCTTT | CASRLGVRTEAFF | TRBJ1-1 | TRBV27 | - | -
TGCGCCAGCAGCCCTCGTGTTATGAGTCCTGGGGCCAACGTCCTGACTTTC | CASSPRVMSPGANVLTF | TRBJ2-6 | TRBV4-1 | - | -
TGCGCCAGCAGCCTCCGCCTTAATGAAAAACTGTTTTTT | CASSLRLNEKLFF | TRBJ1-4 | TRBV4-1 | few | -
TGTGCCAGTACTTCCGGGAGGGAGACTGAAGCTTTCTTT | CASTSGRETEAFF | TRBJ1-1 | TRBV19 | once | -
TGTGCCAGCAGCTACCCTGGGACAGTGGAAAACACCATATATTTT | CASSYPGTVENTIYF | TRBJ1-3 | TRBV6-5 | few | TRBD1
TGTGCCAGCAGCTTAGTTTGGGGGGCGAGAGGCACCGGGGAGCTGTTTTTT | CASSLVWGARGTGELFF | TRBJ2-2 | TRBV7-6 | - | -
TGCGCCAGCAGTGAGCAAACTCTATCCACCGGGGAGCTGTTTTTT | CASSEQTLSTGELFF | TRBJ2-2 | TRBV10-1 | - | -
TGTGCCAGCAGCCATGGGTTACAAGAGACCCAGTACTTC | CASSHGLQETQYF | TRBJ2-5 | TRBV3-1/TRBV3-2 | once | -
TGCGCCAGCAGCTTCACTACAGGGGAGGATTCACCCCTCCACTTT | CASSFTTGEDSPLHF | TRBJ1-6 | TRBV5-1 | - | TRBD1
TGTGCCACCAGTGATGGACGGCGCACAGATACGCAGTATTTT | CATSDGRRTDTQYF | TRBJ2-3 | TRBV24-1 | once | -
TGTGCCAGTAGTATGTACGGGGGCCTAAGCACAGATACGCAGTATTTT | CASSMYGGLSTDTQYF | TRBJ2-3 | TRBV19 | - | -
TGTGCCAGCAGCCCCGGTTGGGGGGTTGGCGGACAGCCCCAGCATTTT | CASSPGWGVGGQPQHF | TRBJ1-5 | TRBV28 | - | -
TGTGCCAGCAGCGTGGACTCCGGGGGAGTCGGTAACTATGGCTACACCTTC | CASSVDSGGVGNYGYTF | TRBJ1-2 | TRBV9 | once | -
TGTGCCATCAGTGAGTCTCCCCCAGGGCAGGACACCGGGGAGCTGTTTTTT | CAISESPPGQDTGELFF | TRBJ2-2 | TRBV10-3 | - | -
TGTGCCAGCAGCTTAGGCCCTGTGGGGACCAAGATCAATACGCAGTATTTT | CASSLGPVGTKINTQYF | TRBJ2-3 | TRBV7-2 | - | -